Given below is one TCR beta chain in context. The sample originates from a study of blood T cell repertoires in COVID-19. Study-level information: Nucleic acid was either cDNA or gDNA, and it came from T cells, B-cell-depleted T cells, or PBMCs.

The assay was immunoSEQ multiplex PCR, and TCRdb's table has in-frame clones only and misses some. The table has around 77,000 clones, roughly 90% seen once; the top ten hold less than 6%. The material sequenced was peripheral blood. This TCR came from a woman aged 60-75 years with active COVID-19.

The CDR3 region is CASSPPTGITDTQYF. In DNA form, the CDR3 reads TGTGCCAGCAGCCCACCGACAGGGATCACAGATACGCAGTATTTT. The chain carries TRBV7-9 and TRBJ2-3, with 7 bases fitting TRBD1. Germline CDR1 and CDR2: SEHNR and FQNEAQ (reference sequence). Unmatched junction bases numbered 7, after V lost 5 bases and J lost 2 bases. The CDR3 runs 15 residues. The complete variable domain, with remaining parts taken from reference TRBV7-9 and TRBJ2-3, reads DTGVSQNPRHKITKRGQNVTFRCDPISEHNRLYWYRQTLGQGPEFLTYFQNEAQLEKSRLLSDRFSAERPKGSFSTLEIQRTEQGDSAMYLCASSPPTGITDTQYFGPGTRLTVL.